This T cell receptor (beta chain) comes out of a study of shared clonotypes between healthy human individuals. The CDR3 has 17 residues. Germline V gives CDR1 LNHDA, CDR2 SQIVND (reference sequence). V lost 6 bases, J lost 5 bases, and 24 bases lay in between. Profiled with immunoSEQ multiplex PCR; TCRdb holds only in-frame clones, not every one. Seen here are some 1.5 million clones, around 97% observed once, and the top ten hold 0.95% to 1.5%. The sequence was obtained from a young man in good health. The material sequenced was naive CD4+ T cells sorted from blood. Subset defined: CD45RA+ positively selected. J is TRBJ2-3 and V is TRBV19; tentative D call: TRBD2 (5 bases). CDR3 sequence (DNA): TGTGCCAGTAGGAGAGCGGAGGTCTGGCGTCGGGGAGATACGCAGTATTTT. Amino acids: CASRRAEVWRRGDTQYF.